This T cell receptor beta chain was retrieved from a study of blood T cells in healthy people across ages (dated by TCRdb to between 2014 and 2017). Regarding the complete study: In model experiments, roughly one uniquely barcoded TCR beta cDNA molecule per two T cells was captured by template switching. The donors were split into four age groups: young (average around 15 years), middle-aged (39), aged (over 55) and long-lived (about 82). Using the same blood draw, the study looked at two additional independent replicas of 1 million unique cDNA reads for two donors, one aged 18 to 30 and the other aged 80 or older. To avoid experimental bias, donors of different ages were randomly spread across the sequencing lanes. Age-related changes in TCR beta repertoire diversity were measured in the study by deep sequencing normalized with unique cDNA molecular identifiers. The study at large found these results: The CMV infection status of donors was not known, potentially confounding age-related changes in expanded clonotypes. Compared with the aged group, the long-lived group had more naive CD4+ T cells, fewer expanded clones and increased TCR diversity, a pattern suggesting age selection. Estimates of total diversity based on one million sequenced T cells were considered lower bounds and underestimates. Because profiling used bulk unsorted PBMCs, naive and antigen-experienced compartments could not be compared conclusively. Observed TCR beta diversity per million T cells fell roughly linearly with age, and a significant reduction was already apparent by age roughly 40. A strong correlation was found between observed TCR beta diversity and the percentage of naive T cells measured by flow cytometry.

The donors were some 39 Caucasian individuals from Russia, aged roughly 6 to 100 years, who were systemically healthy. Around 9.8 milliliters of peripheral blood were collected from each donor into EDTA-treated Vacutainer tubes. Ficoll-Paque density-gradient centrifugation was used to isolate PBMCs, with at least 7 million per sample. Trizol reagent was used to extract total RNA from the PBMCs, yielding at least 5.5 micrograms per sample. For every donor, an aliquot of PBMCs went through flow cytometry to measure the percentages of naive CD45RAhigh/CD27high T cells. The method was 5' RACE. The sample was run on an Illumina HiSeq 2500. The second PCR ran for roughly 7 to 12 cycles and used a J-beta primer mix along with a sample-barcoded 5' primer. A unique molecular identifier was introduced onto each TCR beta cDNA molecule by a template-switch 5' adaptor carrying 12 random nucleotides. Each sample yielded at least 2.5 million CDR3-containing paired-end reads. The Mint cDNA synthesis kit, primed by a TRBC-specific oligonucleotide, was used to synthesize first-strand cDNA from all RNA. Following uracil-DNA glycosylase treatment, all cDNA underwent a first 18-cycle PCR with the universal primers M1SS and BC2_uni_R. For the original study's pipeline: For normalization, 1 million high-quality reads were randomly selected from each sample, with every read carrying a distinct molecular identifier. Instead of being binned into consensus sequences, reads with shared molecular identifiers were discarded. MiTCR, with a Q25 quality threshold and the strictest error-elimination algorithm, was used for CDR3 identification, clonotype clustering and error correction. A nonparametric unseen species model with Euler transformation was used to estimate lower-bound total TCR beta diversity. TCRdb took the public reads, trimmed them with fastp at Q25, ran MiXCR for clone calling and kept in-frame beta chains. CDR3 protein duplicates are merged, each entry listing the most common genes and DNA. These V and J calls derive from TCRdb rather than the authors' analysis. For this sample there are about 640,000 distinct CDR3 sequences; approximately 50% appear just once. Around 37% of the sample comes from the top ten.

This clonotype was counted only a few times. Its recognized antigen is unknown. No qualities accompany the bases; no much larger clone lies one base away. The sequence derives from a man aged 55 to 69 in good health. The specimen sequenced was blood.

The base sequence is TGTGCCAGCAGTCGAATAGTCAACCTGAACACCGGGGAGCTGTTTTTT. Its coded protein is CASSRIVNLNTGELFF. This chain joins TRBV6-5 to TRBJ2-2, with the D gene not clear enough to name. CDR1 and CDR2, looked up from the germline V gene, are MNHEY and SVGAGI. The trim is 5 bases for V and 1 base for J, with a gap of 14 bases between the germline ends. There are 16 amino acids in the CDR3, from cysteine to phenylalanine inclusive. Solely the CDR3 DNA is kept, with 48 bases framed from the first base.